This T cell receptor beta chain was profiled in a study of beta chain features in type 1 diabetes. The CDR3 contains 13 residues. V was pared by 2 bases and J by 7 bases, with 14 bases between. Germline CDR1 reads GTSNPN; CDR2 reads SVGIG (reference sequence). Based on CD45RO/CCR7/CD25/CD127/CD95/CD27, CD4+ regulatory, stem cell-like memory, naive and central memory cells were sorted. Sorted populations were all over 95% pure. This clone was seen a handful of times. The antigen remains undetermined. Study outcomes and limitations: People with Type 1 diabetes carried modestly yet significantly shorter TCRB CDR3s in all four CD4+ subsets. Within patients, naive, central memory and Treg TCRB repertoires seemed more similar than within healthy donors. A pattern of fewer insertions and more deletions at VDJ junctions was seen in type 1 diabetes patients.

Every bit of the isolated RNA underwent reverse transcription, so sequencing read expressed TCRB transcripts. Method: immunoSEQ multiplex PCR; TCRdb's copy keeps in-frame clones and lacks some. The table has 300,000 to 350,000 clones, roughly 13% seen once. The chain carries TRBV30 and TRBJ1-2, with TRBD1 as a possible D gene (5 bases). The sequence derives from a woman under 30 with type 1 diabetes. What was sequenced was naive CD4+ T cells from blood. This CDR3 is CAWSSGVGGGYTF. CDR3 coding DNA: TGTGCCTGGAGTAGTGGGGTCGGGGGTGGCTACACCTTC.